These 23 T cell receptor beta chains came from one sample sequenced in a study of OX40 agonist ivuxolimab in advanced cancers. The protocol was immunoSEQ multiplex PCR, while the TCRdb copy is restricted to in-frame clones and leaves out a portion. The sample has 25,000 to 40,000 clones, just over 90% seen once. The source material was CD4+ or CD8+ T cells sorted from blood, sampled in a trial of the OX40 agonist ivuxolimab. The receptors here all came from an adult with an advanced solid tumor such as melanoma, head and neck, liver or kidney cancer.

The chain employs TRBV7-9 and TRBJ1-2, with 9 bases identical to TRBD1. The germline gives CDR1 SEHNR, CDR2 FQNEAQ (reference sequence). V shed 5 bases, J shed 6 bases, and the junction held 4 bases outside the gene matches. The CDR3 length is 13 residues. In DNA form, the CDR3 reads TGTGCCAGCAGCGCGACAGGGGGTGATGGCTACACCTTC. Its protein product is CASSATGGDGYTF.

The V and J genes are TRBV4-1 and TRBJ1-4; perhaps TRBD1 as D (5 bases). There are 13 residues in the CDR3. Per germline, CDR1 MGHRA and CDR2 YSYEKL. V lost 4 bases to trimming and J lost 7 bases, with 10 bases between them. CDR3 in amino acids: CASSPPGGEKLFF. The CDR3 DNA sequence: TGCGCCAGCAGCCCCCCCGGGGGTGAAAAACTGTTTTTT.

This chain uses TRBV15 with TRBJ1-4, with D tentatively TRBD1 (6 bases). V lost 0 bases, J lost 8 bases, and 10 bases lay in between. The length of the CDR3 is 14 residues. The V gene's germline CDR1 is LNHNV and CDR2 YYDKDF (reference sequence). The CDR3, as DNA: TGTGCCACCAGCAGAGACAGGGGTAGGGAAAAACTGTTTTTT. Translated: CATSRDRGREKLFF.

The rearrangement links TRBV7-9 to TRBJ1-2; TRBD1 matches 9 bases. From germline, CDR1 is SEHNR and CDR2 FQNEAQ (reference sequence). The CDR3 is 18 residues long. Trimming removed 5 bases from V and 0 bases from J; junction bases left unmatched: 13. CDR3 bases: TGTGCCAGCAGCCCCCCAGGTGGACAGGGGTTCCCTAACTATGGCTACACCTTC. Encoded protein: CASSPPGGQGFPNYGYTF.

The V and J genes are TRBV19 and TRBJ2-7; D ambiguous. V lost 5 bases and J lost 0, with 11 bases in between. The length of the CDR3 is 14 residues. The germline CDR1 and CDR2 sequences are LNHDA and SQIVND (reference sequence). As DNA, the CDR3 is TGTGCCAGTAGTCTTGGACCTGGCTCCTACGAGCAGTACTTC. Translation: CASSLGPGSYEQYF.

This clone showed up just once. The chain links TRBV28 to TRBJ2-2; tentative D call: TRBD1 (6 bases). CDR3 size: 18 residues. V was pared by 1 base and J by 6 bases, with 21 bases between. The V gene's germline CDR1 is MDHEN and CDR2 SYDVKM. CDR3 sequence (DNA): TGTGCCAGCAGTTTATCCCTTAACAGGGCGGAGTCCGCCGGGGAGCTGTTTTTT. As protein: CASSLSLNRAESAGELFF.

The CDR3 is CASRMKGDIGNTIYF. The CDR3 coding sequence is TGTGCCAGCAGGATGAAAGGGGATATTGGGAACACCATATATTTT. The rearrangement uses TRBV2 and TRBJ1-3, with a weak D call TRBD1 (5 bases). Germline V gene sequence: CDR1 SNHLY, CDR2 FYNNEI. This CDR3 comprises 15 residues. Trimming shortened V by 6 bases and J by 7 bases, and 19 bases separated the two germline ends.

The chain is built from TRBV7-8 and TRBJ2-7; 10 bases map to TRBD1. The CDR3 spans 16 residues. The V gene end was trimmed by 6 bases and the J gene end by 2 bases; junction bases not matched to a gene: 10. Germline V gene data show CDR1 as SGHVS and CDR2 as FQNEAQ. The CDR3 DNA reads TGTGCCAGCAGTTCCGACGCCGGGACAGGGGCCTACGAGCAGTACTTC. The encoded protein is CASSSDAGTGAYEQYF.

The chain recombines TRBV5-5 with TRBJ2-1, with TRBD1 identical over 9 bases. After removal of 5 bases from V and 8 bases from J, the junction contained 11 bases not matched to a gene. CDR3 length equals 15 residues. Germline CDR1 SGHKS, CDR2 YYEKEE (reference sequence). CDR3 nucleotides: TGTGCCAGCAGTCCCGGGACAGGGCTCCTCCATGAGCAGTTCTTC. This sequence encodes CASSPGTGLLHEQFF.

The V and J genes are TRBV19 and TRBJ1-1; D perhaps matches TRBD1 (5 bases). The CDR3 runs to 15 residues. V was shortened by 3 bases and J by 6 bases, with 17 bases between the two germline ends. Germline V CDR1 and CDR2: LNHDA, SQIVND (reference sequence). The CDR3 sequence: CASSIVGQGIAEAFF. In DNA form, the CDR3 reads TGTGCCAGTAGTATCGTGGGGCAGGGAATCGCTGAAGCTTTCTTT.

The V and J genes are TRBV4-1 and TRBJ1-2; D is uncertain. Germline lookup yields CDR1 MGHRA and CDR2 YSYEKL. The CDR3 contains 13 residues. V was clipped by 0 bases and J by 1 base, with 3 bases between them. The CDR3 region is CASSQDSNYGYTF. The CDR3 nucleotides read TGCGCCAGCAGCCAAGACAGTAACTATGGCTACACCTTC.

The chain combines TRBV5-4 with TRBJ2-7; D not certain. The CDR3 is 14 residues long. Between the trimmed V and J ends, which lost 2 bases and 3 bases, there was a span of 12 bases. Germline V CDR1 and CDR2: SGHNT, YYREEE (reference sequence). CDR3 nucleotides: TGTGCCAGCAGCTTAGGCGATAGAGACTACGAGCAGTACTTC. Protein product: CASSLGDRDYEQYF.

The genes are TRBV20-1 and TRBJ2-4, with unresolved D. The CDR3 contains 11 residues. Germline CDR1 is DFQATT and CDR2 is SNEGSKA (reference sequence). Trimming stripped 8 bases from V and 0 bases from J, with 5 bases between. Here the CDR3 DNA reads TGCAGTACTCTAGCCAAAAACATTCAGTACTTC. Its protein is CSTLAKNIQYF.

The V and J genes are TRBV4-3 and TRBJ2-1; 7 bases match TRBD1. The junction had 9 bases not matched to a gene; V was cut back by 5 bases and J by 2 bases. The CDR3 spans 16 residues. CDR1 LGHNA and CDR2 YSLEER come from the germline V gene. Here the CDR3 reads CASSGRTGDPYNEQFF. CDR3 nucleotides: TGCGCCAGCAGCGGACGGACAGGCGATCCCTACAATGAGCAGTTCTTC.

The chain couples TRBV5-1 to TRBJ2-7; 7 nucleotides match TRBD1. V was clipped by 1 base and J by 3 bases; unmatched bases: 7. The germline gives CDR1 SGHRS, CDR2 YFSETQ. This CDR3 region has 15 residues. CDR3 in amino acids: CASSLRWDRIYEQYV. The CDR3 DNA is TGCGCCAGCAGCTTGAGGTGGGACAGAATCTACGAGCAGTACGTC.

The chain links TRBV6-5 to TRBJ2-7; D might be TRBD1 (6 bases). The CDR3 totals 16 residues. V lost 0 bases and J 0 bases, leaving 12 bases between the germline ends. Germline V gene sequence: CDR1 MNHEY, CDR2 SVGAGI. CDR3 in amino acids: CASSYSTGQSSYEQYF. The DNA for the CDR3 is TGTGCCAGCAGTTACTCGACCGGACAGAGCTCCTACGAGCAGTACTTC.

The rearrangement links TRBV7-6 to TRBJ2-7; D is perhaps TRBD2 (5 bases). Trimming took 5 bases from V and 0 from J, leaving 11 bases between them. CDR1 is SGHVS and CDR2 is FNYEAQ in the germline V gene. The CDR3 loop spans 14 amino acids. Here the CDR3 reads CASSPPRDSYEQYF. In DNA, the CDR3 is TGTGCCAGCAGCCCCCCGAGGGACTCCTACGAGCAGTACTTC.

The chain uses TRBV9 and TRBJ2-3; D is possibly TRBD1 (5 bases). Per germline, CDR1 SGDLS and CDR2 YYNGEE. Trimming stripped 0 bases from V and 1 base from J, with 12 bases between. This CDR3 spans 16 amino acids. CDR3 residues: CASSVEGVWGTDTQYF. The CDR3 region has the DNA TGTGCCAGCAGCGTAGAAGGGGTTTGGGGCACAGATACGCAGTATTTT.

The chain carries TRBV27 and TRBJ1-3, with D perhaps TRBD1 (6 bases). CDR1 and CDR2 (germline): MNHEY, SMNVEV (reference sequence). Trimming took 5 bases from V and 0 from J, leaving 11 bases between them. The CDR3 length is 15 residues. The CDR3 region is CASSRTGSSGNTIYF. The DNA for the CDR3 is TGTGCCAGCAGTAGAACAGGGTCCTCTGGAAACACCATATATTTT.

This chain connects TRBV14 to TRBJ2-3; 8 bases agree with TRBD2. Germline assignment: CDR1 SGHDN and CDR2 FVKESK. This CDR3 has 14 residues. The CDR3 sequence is CAALGRARGDTQYF. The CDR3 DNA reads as TGTGCAGCCCTCGGGAGGGCCAGGGGAGATACGCAGTATTTT.

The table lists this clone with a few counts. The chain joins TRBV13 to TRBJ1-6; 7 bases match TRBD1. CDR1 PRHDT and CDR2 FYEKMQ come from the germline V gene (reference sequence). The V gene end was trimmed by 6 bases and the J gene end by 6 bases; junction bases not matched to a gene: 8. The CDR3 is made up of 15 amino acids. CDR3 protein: CASRQKGAFNSPLHF. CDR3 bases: TGTGCCAGCAGACAAAAGGGGGCGTTTAATTCACCCCTCCACTTT.

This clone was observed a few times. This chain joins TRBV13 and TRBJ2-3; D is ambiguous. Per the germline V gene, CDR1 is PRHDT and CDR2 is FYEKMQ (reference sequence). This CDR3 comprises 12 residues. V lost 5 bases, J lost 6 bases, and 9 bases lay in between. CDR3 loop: CASSQSLDTQYF. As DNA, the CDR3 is TGTGCCAGCAGCCAAAGCTTGGATACGCAGTATTTT.

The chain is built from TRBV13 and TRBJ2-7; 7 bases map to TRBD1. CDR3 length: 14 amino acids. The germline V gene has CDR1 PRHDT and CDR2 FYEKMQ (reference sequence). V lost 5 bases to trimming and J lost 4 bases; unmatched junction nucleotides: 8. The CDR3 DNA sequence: TGTGCCAGCAGCCCAGGGGCAGGGGGTTACGAGCAGTACGTC. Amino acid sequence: CASSPGAGGYEQYV.